This T cell receptor beta chain was sequenced during a study of CXCR3-negative and CXCR3-positive naive CD8 T cells (dated by TCRdb to the late 2010s). About the study as a whole: In total, about 135 million TRB reads were obtained, or roughly 1.5 +/- 0.3 million reads per library. Diversity and physicochemical repertoire analyses were performed on some eleven donors pooled from two independent experiments. For the TRBV-TRBJ cluster analysis, the naive subsets came from 5 or 6 donors, while the memory cells came from 3 donors.

Here is what the overall study found, with its caveats: Surface CD5, linked to self-reactivity in mice, was comparable between naive subsets; TCR interaction strength was therefore also inferred from TRB CDR3 physicochemical properties. Freshly isolated PBMCs were used for most assays because CXCR3 expression partially decreased after cryopreservation. Compared with CXCR3-negative naive cells, CXCR3-positive naive cells had TRB CDR3s with higher hydrophobicity (lower Kidera factor 4), lower energy, and higher strength and volume indices. Similar TRBV-TRBJ usage was shown by naive CXCR3-negative and CXCR3-positive cells from the same donor, whereas distinct patterns were shown by memory cells. Both naive subsets had comparably high repertoire diversity, while memory CD8+ T cells had much lower repertoire diversity.

For every CD8+ T cell subset, over 250,000 cells were flow-sorted straight into RLT lysis buffer, and each subset was sorted in triplicate. To exclude memory contaminants, naive CD8+ T cells were stringently defined as CD45RO-CCR7+CD27+CD95-. Standard density gradient centrifugation was used to isolate peripheral blood mononuclear cells from buffy coats. Naive CXCR3-negative and CXCR3-positive CD8+ T cells were flow-sorted on a FACSAria III. Total RNA was extracted from sorted cells with an RNeasy Mini Kit. Sequencing was carried out with a NextSeq 550. The Human TCR Profiling Kit (MiLaboratory) was used to make UMI-labeled 5' RACE TRB cDNA libraries. The full amount of extracted RNA was used for cDNA synthesis, and the full amount of resulting cDNA was used for PCR amplification. Libraries were prepared in parallel with an identical number of PCR cycles. The authors processed their data as follows. About 48,000 +/- 9,800 unique UMI-labeled TRB cDNA molecules per library were extracted with MIGEC and MiXCR, with at least two reads per UMI required. On average, each library contained roughly 40,000 +/- 10,000 functional in-frame TRB CDR3 nucleotide clonotypes without stop codons. After downsampling to 5000 UMI-labeled TRB molecules per sample, diversity metrics, including normalized Shannon-Wiener and Chao1, were computed in VDJtools. VDJtools computed clonotype-size-weighted physicochemical properties of the central five CDR3 residues: interaction energy, strength, volume and Kidera factor 4. One entry per CDR3 protein sequence results from the TCRdb reprocessing of the reads, with DNA left out. The V and J calls here are based on TCRdb, not the publication. This sample's clone table shows some 110,000 distinct CDR3 sequences. The biggest ten clones account for approximately 0.38% of the sample.

The germline V gene encodes CDR1 MNHEY and CDR2 SVGEGT. The CDR3 measures 18 amino acids from cysteine to phenylalanine. The DNA is unrecorded. Remarks on this clonotype: Its antigen target is currently unknown.

Sequencing was done on a sample of naive CXCR3+ CD8+ T cells from blood. According to the study, the label for this sample's cell subset or site signals: CD45RO-CCR7+CD27+CD95- naive CD8+ T cells expressing CXCR3 (TNR3+). The sequence links TRBV6-2 or TRBV6-3 to TRBJ2-2. This receptor was identified in a human donor in good health. Some clones in this sample may be carry-over from other donors' samples. The CDR3 loop reads CASSYSTVLQTSLAELFF.